The rows below give T cell receptor beta chains drawn from one sample of a study of blood T cell repertoires in COVID-19. Sequencing used immunoSEQ multiplex PCR; TCRdb keeps in-frame clones, though not all of them. The data show about 160,000 clones, with about 86% seen just once and roughly 7% held by the top ten. The sequencing input was peripheral blood. Source of these receptors: a man between 50 and 59 years old with active or convalescent COVID-19. CDR3s include the opening cysteine and the closing phenylalanine or tryptophan. Fields, in order: V gene, clone size, D gene, J gene, CDR3 protein, CDR3 DNA. D genes are given only for firm matches. Only some rows state a clone size, as once, few, many or a class for expanded clones.

v_gene: TRBV7-2; abundance: -; d_gene: TRBD1; j_gene: TRBJ1-1; CDR3aa: CASSMGQGVSTEAFF; CDR3nt: TGTGCCAGCAGCATGGGGCAGGGGGTAAGCACTGAAGCTTTCTTT
v_gene: TRBV7-9; abundance: -; d_gene: -; j_gene: TRBJ2-2; CDR3aa: CASSPSTRELFF; CDR3nt: TGTGCCAGCAGCCCTAGCACCAGGGAGCTGTTTTTT
v_gene: TRBV3-1/TRBV3-2; abundance: -; d_gene: TRBD2; j_gene: TRBJ2-1; CDR3aa: CASSRSGSGPHNEQFF; CDR3nt: TGTGCCAGCAGCCGGAGCGGGAGCGGTCCCCACAATGAGCAGTTCTTC
v_gene: TRBV9; abundance: -; d_gene: -; j_gene: TRBJ1-1; CDR3aa: CASSVARDTEAFF; CDR3nt: TGTGCCAGCAGCGTAGCGCGGGACACTGAAGCTTTCTTT
v_gene: TRBV27; abundance: -; d_gene: -; j_gene: TRBJ1-5; CDR3aa: CASSWYRDDQPQHF; CDR3nt: TGTGCCAGCAGTTGGTACAGGGACGATCAGCCCCAGCATTTT
v_gene: TRBV6-2/TRBV6-3; abundance: -; d_gene: -; j_gene: TRBJ1-4; CDR3aa: CASSSSTGRVKLFF; CDR3nt: TGTGCCAGCAGTTCATCTACAGGGAGGGTAAAACTGTTTTTT
v_gene: TRBV4-2; abundance: -; d_gene: -; j_gene: TRBJ1-4; CDR3aa: CASSQGQVGDEKLFF; CDR3nt: TGTGCCAGCAGCCAAGGACAGGTCGGGGATGAAAAACTGTTTTTT
v_gene: TRBV5-4; abundance: -; d_gene: TRBD2; j_gene: TRBJ2-3; CDR3aa: CASSTSGTSGESQYF; CDR3nt: TGTGCCAGCAGCACATCCGGGACTAGCGGGGAGTCACAGTATTTT
v_gene: TRBV7-2; abundance: -; d_gene: -; j_gene: TRBJ1-2; CDR3aa: CASSLAVSVSYGYTF; CDR3nt: TGTGCCAGCAGCTTAGCTGTTTCGGTGTCCTATGGCTACACCTTC
v_gene: TRBV27; abundance: -; d_gene: -; j_gene: TRBJ1-3; CDR3aa: CASSLSKGAGNTIYF; CDR3nt: TGTGCCAGCAGTTTATCCAAGGGGGCTGGAAACACCATATATTTT
v_gene: TRBV4-2; abundance: -; d_gene: TRBD1; j_gene: TRBJ1-4; CDR3aa: CASSPRDRGVDNEKLFF; CDR3nt: TGTGCCAGCAGCCCAAGGGACAGGGGTGTCGATAATGAAAAACTGTTTTTT
v_gene: TRBV13; abundance: once; d_gene: -; j_gene: TRBJ2-7; CDR3aa: CASSPRTAYEQYF; CDR3nt: TGTGCCAGCAGCCCACGGACAGCCTACGAGCAGTACTTC
v_gene: TRBV19; abundance: -; d_gene: -; j_gene: TRBJ1-1; CDR3aa: CASKPAGVVTEAFF; CDR3nt: TGTGCCAGTAAGCCTGCGGGGGTGGTCACTGAAGCTTTCTTT
v_gene: TRBV15; abundance: -; d_gene: -; j_gene: TRBJ2-1; CDR3aa: CATSSASGLYNEQFF; CDR3nt: TGTGCCACCAGCAGCGCCTCCGGACTGTACAATGAGCAGTTCTTC
v_gene: TRBV4-3; abundance: few; d_gene: -; j_gene: TRBJ2-5; CDR3aa: CASSQDEEETQYF; CDR3nt: TGCGCCAGCAGCCAAGATGAGGAGGAGACCCAGTACTTC
v_gene: TRBV7-9; abundance: once; d_gene: TRBD2; j_gene: TRBJ2-5; CDR3aa: CASSPTRGLAGETQYF; CDR3nt: TGTGCCAGCAGCCCAACCCGGGGACTAGCAGGAGAGACCCAGTACTTC
v_gene: TRBV9; abundance: once; d_gene: -; j_gene: TRBJ2-5; CDR3aa: CASSVGAREGETQYF; CDR3nt: TGTGCCAGCAGCGTAGGTGCTAGAGAGGGAGAGACCCAGTACTTC
v_gene: TRBV6-5; abundance: -; d_gene: -; j_gene: TRBJ1-2; CDR3aa: CASSYSQGYGYTF; CDR3nt: TGTGCCAGCAGTTATAGCCAGGGCTATGGCTACACCTTC
v_gene: TRBV7-2; abundance: -; d_gene: -; j_gene: TRBJ2-7; CDR3aa: CASSLPGTTYEQYF; CDR3nt: TGTGCCAGCAGCTTACCTGGGACAACCTACGAGCAGTACTTC
v_gene: TRBV2; abundance: -; d_gene: TRBD1; j_gene: TRBJ1-2; CDR3aa: CASRFGTDNYGYTF; CDR3nt: TGTGCCAGCAGGTTCGGGACAGATAACTATGGCTACACCTTC
v_gene: TRBV28; abundance: -; d_gene: TRBD1; j_gene: TRBJ1-5; CDR3aa: CASSLGGTGGQPQHF; CDR3nt: TGTGCCAGCAGTTTAGGGGGGACAGGGGGCCAGCCCCAGCATTTT
v_gene: TRBV11-3; abundance: -; d_gene: -; j_gene: TRBJ2-7; CDR3aa: CASSVGEGGTRYEQYF; CDR3nt: TGTGCCAGCAGCGTAGGGGAAGGCGGGACTCGCTACGAGCAGTACTTC